These 12 T cell receptor beta chains share one sample of origin, sequenced in a study of blood T cells in healthy people across ages. The second PCR ran about 6 to 12 cycles with a sample-barcoded 5' primer and J-beta primers. TCRdb re-called the 5' RACE reads with MiXCR, one entry per CDR3 protein. The sample includes 1.5 million to 2 million distinct CDR3 sequences, 28% of them seen just once. The sample comprised blood. All receptors derive from a woman aged 25 to 39 in good health.

Written as DNA, the CDR3 is TGTGCCAGCAGTTTGGGGAGGCAGTCAAGCTCCTACGAGCAGTACTTC. Residues: CASSLGRQSSSYEQYF. The rearrangement joins TRBV12-3 or TRBV12-4 to TRBJ2-7; the D gene is possibly TRBD2 (6 bases). This CDR3 comprises 16 residues. The ends were cut back, 3 bases at V and 0 bases at J, with 15 bases in the middle.

This clonotype has just a few counts. A read error may account for a junction end that differs from germline. The V gene is TRBV7-9, the J gene TRBJ2-3; D possibly corresponds to TRBD1 (5 bases). The CDR3 loop spans 13 amino acids. Germline-derived CDR1 and CDR2 are SEHNR and FQNEAQ (reference sequence). Here the CDR3 DNA reads TGTGCCAGCAGCTCCACAGTGACAGATACGCAGGATTTT. It is translated as CASSSTVTDTQDF.

This clonotype was seen at least ten times. V gene TRBV20-1 combines with J gene TRBJ2-5; 9 bases agree with TRBD2. This CDR3 comprises 16 residues. J lost 5 bases, V lost 0 bases, and 10 bases had no gene match. Germline V gives CDR1 DFQATT, CDR2 SNEGSKA (reference sequence). This CDR3 reads CSARDPAGGRVETQYF. DNA of the CDR3: TGCAGTGCTAGAGATCCAGCGGGAGGCCGGGTGGAGACCCAGTACTTC.

The gene calls are TRBV12-3 or TRBV12-4 and TRBJ2-3; 13 bases map to TRBD2. This CDR3 contains 17 residues. The V gene end was trimmed by 3 bases and the J gene end by 0 bases; junction bases not matched to a gene: 3. CDR3 residues: CASSLTSGGTSTDTQYF. As DNA, the CDR3 is TGTGCCAGCAGTTTGACTAGCGGGGGGACGAGCACAGATACGCAGTATTTT.

The CDR3: CASSYSEWGYDTEAFF. The CDR3 DNA reads as TGTGCCAGCAGTTACTCGGAGTGGGGGTATGACACTGAAGCTTTCTTT. The chain employs TRBV6-5 and TRBJ1-1; a possible D gene is TRBD1 (5 bases). Trimming stripped 0 bases from V and 3 bases from J, with 14 bases between. The CDR3 extends over 16 amino acids. Germline V gives CDR1 MNHEY, CDR2 SVGAGI.

This chain joins TRBV2 and TRBJ2-3, with 10 bases that match TRBD2. V was clipped by 1 base and J by 2 bases; unmatched bases: 6. Germline V gene sequence: CDR1 SNHLY, CDR2 FYNNEI. CDR3 size: 17 residues. CDR3 region: CASSEGYSGGFTDTQYF. CDR3 nucleotides: TGTGCCAGCAGTGAAGGTTATAGCGGGGGGTTCACAGATACGCAGTATTTT.

This chain uses TRBV20-1 with TRBJ2-5; 12 nucleotides agree with TRBD2. Germline assignment: CDR1 DFQATT and CDR2 SNEGSKA (reference sequence). The CDR3 totals 15 residues. J lost 1 base, V lost 4 bases, and 4 bases had no gene match. CDR3 nucleotide sequence: TGCAGTGCTATCCCTAGCGGGAGGGTCCAAGAGACCCAGTACTTC. Translated, it gives CSAIPSGRVQETQYF.

This chain joins TRBV28 and TRBJ2-3; maybe TRBD1 (5 bases). This CDR3 is 16 amino acids long. V was trimmed by 4 bases and J by 0 bases, leaving 14 bases between them. CDR1 is MDHEN and CDR2 is SYDVKM in the germline V gene. In DNA, the CDR3 is TGTGCCAGCAGTTCCCCCGACAGCCCCAGCACAGATACGCAGTATTTT. This codes for CASSSPDSPSTDTQYF. The complete variable domain, with remaining parts taken from reference TRBV28 and TRBJ2-3, reads DVKVTQSSRYLVKRTGEKVFLECVQDMDHENMFWYRQDPGLGLRLIYFSYDVKMKEKGDIPEGYSVSREKKERFSLILESASTNQTSMYLCASSSPDSPSTDTQYFGPGTRLTVL.

This clonotype was counted only a few times. J is TRBJ2-6 and V is TRBV4-1, with TRBD1 matching 8 bases. The CDR3 is made up of 19 amino acids. CDR1 and CDR2 from the germline V gene are MGHRA and YSYEKL. V was pared by 4 bases and J by 0 bases, with 11 bases of the junction left unmatched. The CDR3 coding sequence is TGCGCCAGCAGCCCGCAGCATGGACAGGGTCGCTCTGGGGCCAACGTCCTGACTTTC. This translates into CASSPQHGQGRSGANVLTF.

In this sample, this clonotype turned up a few times. The J gene is TRBJ2-1, the V gene TRBV20-1, with TRBD2 matching 14 bases. This CDR3 has 19 amino acids. Losses at the gene ends were 6 bases for V and 1 base for J; bases not matched to a gene: 14. Germline V lookup: CDR1 DFQATT, CDR2 SNEGSKA (reference sequence). The CDR3 DNA reads as TGCAGTGCCTTTACTCCGGGACTAGCGGGGGTTATGTCCTACAATGAGCAGTTCTTC. Its protein is CSAFTPGLAGVMSYNEQFF.

Only a few counts were recorded for this clonotype. V is TRBV10-3 and J is TRBJ1-5; 7 bases are a match to TRBD1. Germline V gives CDR1 ENHRY, CDR2 SYGVKD. With 4 bases clipped from V and 3 bases from J, the junction kept 9 bases outside the gene matches. This CDR3 has 16 residues. In nucleotides, the CDR3 is TGTGCCATCAGTGGAGGGAGACAGGGTGACAATCAGCCCCAGCATTTT. This sequence encodes CAISGGRQGDNQPQHF.

This clonotype was counted at least ten times. This chain links TRBV20-1 with TRBJ2-3, with D tentatively TRBD2 (5 bases). In germline, CDR1 is DFQATT, CDR2 SNEGSKA (reference sequence). There are 13 residues in the CDR3. Trimming cost V 7 bases and J 6 bases, with 17 bases left between them. The CDR3 reads CSVLSGTGDTQYF. The CDR3 DNA follows: TGCAGTGTCTTAAGCGGAACCGGGGATACGCAGTATTTT.